This T cell receptor (beta chain) was retrieved from a study of post-analysis software for immune sequencing data (dated by TCRdb to between 2014 and 2016). Concerning the study at large: Relapsing-remitting, secondary progressive and progressive-relapsing multiple sclerosis were recorded as disease courses, and subtype annotation was lacking for some patients. The patient repertoires were compared against about 10 previously published healthy control repertoires obtained from donors aged about 6 to 28 years. A subset of samples was prepared in parallel using single-end sample barcoding, then pooled and co-amplified after Illumina adapter ligation.

What the authors observed across the whole study: The multiple sclerosis patient group was slightly younger than the control group. Multiple sclerosis patients had significantly lower normalized Chao1 diversity than controls, a result that suggests substantial peripheral T-cell clonal expansion. Roughly 5 TRBV segments, including TRBV5-6, TRBV5-1 and TRBV20-1, were significantly more frequent in patients than controls. When samples were clustered directly using the F measure, samples prepared in the same batch co-clustered strongly, which prompted a batch-effect correction.

To demonstrate the VDJtools post-analysis software, the study profiled TCR beta repertoires from the peripheral blood of 10 to 15 young patients with multiple sclerosis. The multiple sclerosis patients were children and adolescents between 6 and 15 years of age. The library came from PCR. The listed sequencing device is Illumina HiSeq 2500. Unique molecular identifiers were incorporated into TCR beta cDNA libraries to reduce PCR and sequencing biases. Some 500,000 cDNA molecules were obtained per 1 to 10 million input T cells, so each molecule approximated one T cell. The same protocol used for the earlier healthy control dataset was applied to prepare and sequence the patient libraries. Within a given batch, samples were prepared together, multiplexed and sequenced on the same HiSeq lane. The paper's data handling went like this. Raw barcoded reads were processed with MIGEC, discarding single-read molecular identifier groups before consensus assembly and CDR3 extraction. VDJtools was used for post-analysis of the clonotype tables, with diversity normalized by down-sampling every dataset to the smallest sample size. In repertoire overlap clustering, CDR3 amino acid sequences, but not nucleotide sequences, were matched to correct batch-related cross-sample contamination. TCRdb trimmed public reads at Q25 via fastp, called clones via MiXCR and kept in-frame beta chains. Entries that share a CDR3 protein sequence are merged under the most common genes and DNA. TCRdb, not the authors, supplied the V and J calls. This sample has about 540,000 distinct CDR3 sequences in its table, and around a third of those were observed once. Together, the top ten hold 4.5% to 7.5% of the sample.

Cut back by 4 bases and 6 bases, the V and J ends lie 18 bases apart. For CDR1 and CDR2, the germline V gene lists KGHSH and LQKENI. From the cysteine through the phenylalanine, the CDR3 covers 15 amino acids. The entry retains the CDR3 DNA only, 45 bases that are in frame from base 1. A word on this clonotype: Its antigen is unknown. Per-nucleotide qualities are absent, and no much larger clonotype sits a single base away.

The sequenced sample consisted of blood. The V gene is TRBV18 and the J gene is TRBJ1-2; TRBD1 is a weak D gene call, 5 bases matching. This receptor was obtained from a girl aged 2-17 years with multiple sclerosis. The DNA sequence is as follows: TGTGCCAGCTCACTTAAGGCGCCAGGGTGGGATGGCTACACCTTC. This gives the protein CASSLKAPGWDGYTF.